This T cell receptor beta chain was sequenced during a study of vaccination and CD4 T cells after COVID-19. Noted treatment: approximately 10-day PBMC culture with coronavirus spike peptide pools or control peptides (ViraFEST assay). V was cut by 0 bases and J by 9 bases, with 9 bases left in between. Germline CDR1 MNHEY, CDR2 SMNVEV (reference sequence). This CDR3 spans 14 amino acids. As for this clonotype: Antigen unknown.

Sequenced with the Oncomine TCR Beta short-read assay was DNA taken from cultured CD4+ T cells. TCRdb processed the PCR reads anew with MiXCR; each CDR3 protein has one entry. The sample includes 14,000 to 15,000 distinct CDR3 sequences, around 48% seen only once; the top ten take 11% to 15%. Sequencing was done on a sample of CD4+ T cells from blood, cultured in vitro. V and J are TRBV27 and TRBJ1-6, with a tentative D call TRBD1 (5 bases). The receptor comes from a human donor who had recovered from COVID-19. The CDR3 region is CASSLSGGSSPLHF. The CDR3 region has the DNA TGTGCCAGCAGTTTATCGGGGGGGTCTTCACCCCTCCACTTT.